This entry is about one TCR beta chain. This entry belongs to a study of CD8 T cells in Susac syndrome. This CDR3 has 16 amino acids. Trimming removed 1 base at V and 2 bases at J, with 11 bases between. Per the germline V gene, CDR1 is MGHDK and CDR2 is SYGVNS. Reverse transcription used 0.5 to 1 ug RNA and random hexamers. Across 54 Vbeta and 13 Jbeta, immunoSEQ multiplex PCR amplified TCR beta CDR3. A single record per CDR3 protein comes from TCRdb applying MiXCR to the immunoSEQ multiplex PCR reads. Seen here are about 200,000 distinct CDR3 sequences, roughly 94% observed once, and the top ten hold 0.082%. Sequencing of TCR beta was carried out in blood CD8+ and CD4+ T cells. Those who served as multiple sclerosis controls were treatment-naive patients with stable or active relapsing-remitting disease. The CD8+ and CD4+ T cells were negatively isolated, with the TEMRA cells enriched by FACS.

The sequence came from a human donor with multiple sclerosis. Sequencing input: CD4+ T cells from PBMCs. The chain carries TRBV25-1 and TRBJ2-2; D ambiguous. For the CDR3, the DNA is TGTGCCAGCAGTGAATCTAAGACACCAAACACCGGGGAGCTGTTTTTT. It specifies CASSESKTPNTGELFF.